Listed below are T cell receptor beta chains from one sample, sequenced in a study of T cell responses to AZD1222 COVID-19 vaccine. The table came from immunoSEQ multiplex PCR; TCRdb's copy has only in-frame clones and leaves some out. The sample carries around 110,000 clones, approximately 90% recorded once. The input for sequencing was peripheral blood, taken 28 days after the second AZD1222 dose. The source is an adult who received the AZD1222 COVID-19 vaccine. CDR3s include the opening cysteine and the closing phenylalanine or tryptophan. Each record gives: J gene, clone size, V gene, D gene, CDR3 DNA, CDR3 protein. A D gene is named only where the DNA matches it firmly. The size of a clone is reported for some rows only, either as once, few or many, or as a class for expanded clones.

TRBJ1-5 | NA | TRBV12-3/TRBV12-4 | NA | TGTGCCAGCAGTTTTTCCCAGCCCCAGCATTTT | CASSFSQPQHF
TRBJ2-3 | few | TRBV4-1 | NA | TGCGCCAGCAGCCAAGGCGGGATTAGCACAGATACGCAGTATTTT | CASSQGGISTDTQYF
TRBJ1-5 | NA | TRBV6-5 | NA | TGTGCCAGCACGAGCAATCAGCCCCAGCATTTT | CASTSNQPQHF
TRBJ1-2 | once | TRBV10-3 | TRBD1 | TGTGCCATCAGTGAGTCGAAAGGGGGACAGACTTCCGCCGGCTACACCTTC | CAISESKGGQTSAGYTF
TRBJ2-5 | NA | TRBV5-1 | TRBD2 | TGCGCCAGCAGCTCCGGCGGGGGGTTGTGGGAGACCCAGTACTTC | CASSSGGGLWETQYF
TRBJ1-2 | NA | TRBV14 | NA | TGTGCCAGCAGCCAATGGAGACGGAGATATGGCTACACCTTC | CASSQWRRRYGYTF
TRBJ1-1 | NA | TRBV2 | NA | TGTGCCAGCAGCTTCACTTCTACATCGAACACTGAAGCTTTCTTT | CASSFTSTSNTEAFF
TRBJ2-4 | NA | TRBV6-2/TRBV6-3 | TRBD1 | TGTGCCAGCAGTTACCCGACAGGGGTGAGGAACATTCAGTACTTC | CASSYPTGVRNIQYF
TRBJ1-5 | NA | TRBV6-5 | NA | TGTGCCAGCAGTTCCTCAGGTAGGAGCAATCAGCCCCAGCATTTT | CASSSSGRSNQPQHF
TRBJ2-5 | NA | TRBV3-1/TRBV3-2 | NA | TGTGCCAGCAGCCAAGAAGAGACCCAGTACTTC | CASSQEETQYF
TRBJ2-7 | NA | TRBV6-5 | TRBD1 | TGTGCGTCTTCCCAGGGGACAGGGGCCTACGAGCAGTACTTC | CASSQGTGAYEQYF
TRBJ2-4 | NA | TRBV4-3 | TRBD2 | TGCGCCAGCAGCCAAGCTTCTAGGGCGGGGGGCGAAAACATTCAGTACTTC | CASSQASRAGGENIQYF
TRBJ2-2 | NA | TRBV18 | NA | TGTGCCAGCTCAATCCGGGACACCGGGGAGCTGTTTTTT | CASSIRDTGELFF
TRBJ2-1 | NA | TRBV5-1 | TRBD2 | TGCGCCAGCACATTAGCGGGGGGGAATGAGCAGTTCTTC | CASTLAGGNEQFF
TRBJ1-1 | NA | TRBV6-1 | NA | TGTGCCAGCAGTTTCGACACTGAAGCTTTCTTT | CASSFDTEAFF
TRBJ2-7 | NA | TRBV3-1/TRBV3-2 | NA | TGTGCCAGCAGCCGAGCGGGACAAGGCGGTCGCTACGAGCAGTACTTC | CASSRAGQGGRYEQYF
TRBJ2-3 | NA | TRBV18 | NA | TGTGCCAGCTCACCTTTCGACAGCACAGATACGCAGTATTTT | CASSPFDSTDTQYF
TRBJ2-2 | NA | TRBV19 | NA | TGTGCCAGTAGTACGACAGTGCTTCCCGGGGAGCTGTTTTTT | CASSTTVLPGELFF
TRBJ1-3 | NA | TRBV11-1 | NA | TGTGCCAGCAGCTTAGAAGGCAGCGGTGGAAACACCATATATTTT | CASSLEGSGGNTIYF
TRBJ1-1 | once | TRBV7-9 | NA | TGTGCCAGCAGCCCATTCCAGAACACTGAAGCTTTCTTT | CASSPFQNTEAFF
TRBJ1-5 | NA | TRBV10-2 | NA | TGCGCCAGCGGACCCCCCTCAGGGACACCGGAGAGTAGCAATCAGCCCCAGCATTTT | CASGPPSGTPESSNQPQHF
TRBJ2-3 | NA | TRBV6-5 | NA | TGTGCCAGCACCATGCGGCTGGGCACAGATACGCAGTATTTT | CASTMRLGTDTQYF
TRBJ1-1 | NA | TRBV12-3/TRBV12-4 | NA | TGTGCCAGCAGTCCCAGGGGCTCCACCGGCGCGGGCTTT | CASSPRGSTGAGF
TRBJ2-1 | NA | TRBV9 | NA | TGTGCCAGCAGCTTCTCCGGGACTTCCTACAATGAGCAGTTCTTC | CASSFSGTSYNEQFF
TRBJ2-2 | NA | TRBV5-1 | NA | TGCGCCAGTAGACAGTCCGGGGAGCTGTTTTTT | CASRQSGELFF
TRBJ2-7 | NA | TRBV30 | TRBD1 | TGTGCCTGGAGTGTAAACAGGGGGCGCGAGCAGTACTTC | CAWSVNRGREQYF
TRBJ1-2 | NA | TRBV5-6 | NA | TGTGCCAGCAGCTTGGCGCAGTATGGCTACACCTTC | CASSLAQYGYTF
TRBJ1-4 | NA | TRBV7-9 | NA | TGTGCCAGCAGCTTAGGGAGGACAGTTAATGAAAAACTGTTTTTT | CASSLGRTVNEKLFF
TRBJ2-7 | NA | TRBV2 | NA | TGTGCCAGCAGAGTAGCGGACTACGAGCAGTACTTC | CASRVADYEQYF
TRBJ1-1 | NA | TRBV29-1 | TRBD1 | TGCAGCGTTGCGAACAGGGGAGGGAACACTGAAGCTTTCTTT | CSVANRGGNTEAFF
TRBJ1-2 | NA | TRBV19 | NA | TGTGCCAGTAGTATAGCTGGGGGTACTAACTATGGCTACACCTTC | CASSIAGGTNYGYTF
TRBJ1-5 | NA | TRBV19 | NA | TGTGCCAGTAGTGAGGGTCAGACGGGGCCCCAGCATTTT | CASSEGQTGPQHF
TRBJ2-5 | NA | TRBV4-1 | NA | TGCGCCAGCAGCCAGAGAGAGAGGTACCCGACTAGAAACCAAGAGACCCAGTACTTC | CASSQRERYPTRNQETQYF
TRBJ2-7 | few | TRBV6-4 | TRBD2 | TGTGCCAGCAGTGACCAAGCGGGGGCCTACGAGCAGTACTTC | CASSDQAGAYEQYF
TRBJ1-5 | once | TRBV28 | NA | TGTGCCAGCAGACGGGACACCTGGGGCAATCAGCCCCAGCATTTT | CASRRDTWGNQPQHF
TRBJ2-2 | NA | TRBV9 | TRBD1 | TGTGCCAGCAGCCAATTAGGACAGGGCACCGGGGAGCTGTTTTTT | CASSQLGQGTGELFF
TRBJ2-3 | NA | TRBV10-2 | TRBD2 | TGCGCCAGCTTACGAGAGCGGGGGGCCTCAACGCAGTATTTT | CASLRERGASTQYF
TRBJ2-2 | once | TRBV14 | NA | TGTGCCAGCAGCCAAGAAATGGTCGGGGAGCTGTTTTTT | CASSQEMVGELFF
TRBJ1-6 | NA | TRBV5-6 | TRBD1 | TGTGCCAGCAGCTTGAATCCCGGGACAGCGCTTAATTCACCCCTCCACTTT | CASSLNPGTALNSPLHF
TRBJ2-5 | NA | TRBV5-4 | NA | TGTGCCAGCAGCTCCGGCCCGAGTCGAACCGAAGAGACCCAGTACTTC | CASSSGPSRTEETQYF
TRBJ1-1 | NA | TRBV11-3 | NA | TGTGCCAGCAGCTTAGGAGGGGGGTTCGGCACTGAAGCTTTCTTT | CASSLGGGFGTEAFF
TRBJ1-2 | NA | TRBV7-9 | NA | TGTGCCAGCAGCCGTAGCGGGCAGCTCAGGGGCTACACCTTC | CASSRSGQLRGYTF
TRBJ2-7 | NA | TRBV28 | NA | TGTGCCAGCAGTCCAAACCCCGTGGGTACCTACGAGCAGTACTTC | CASSPNPVGTYEQYF
TRBJ1-2 | NA | TRBV27 | TRBD1 | TGTGCCAGCAGTTTATCGGACAGGGGTATCCCTTACACCTTC | CASSLSDRGIPYTF
TRBJ1-6 | NA | TRBV7-3 | TRBD1 | TGTGCCAGCAGCTTCAGGGGACAGGGTAATTCACCCCTCCACTTT | CASSFRGQGNSPLHF
TRBJ2-5 | once | TRBV19 | NA | TGTGCCAGTAGTATGGGACTTGGACGCCAAGAGACCCAGTACTTC | CASSMGLGRQETQYF
TRBJ2-1 | once | TRBV11-3 | NA | TGTGCCAGCAGCTTAAGAGGGACAATTTACAATGAGCAGTTCTTC | CASSLRGTIYNEQFF
TRBJ2-2 | NA | TRBV9 | TRBD2 | TGTGCCAGCAGCTCAGCAGCGACGGCCCCTGGCGTAGCGGGAGCGGGAACCGGGGAGCTGTTTTTT | CASSSAATAPGVAGAGTGELFF
TRBJ2-5 | NA | TRBV6-5 | NA | TGTGCCAGCAACCTTCGTGTGGAAGAGACCCAGTACTTC | CASNLRVEETQYF
TRBJ2-1 | NA | TRBV25-1 | NA | TGTGCCAGCGGACAGTACAATGAGCAGTTCTTC | CASGQYNEQFF
TRBJ2-1 | NA | TRBV11-3 | TRBD2 | TGTGCCAGCAGCCACCTAGCGGGAGGGCACAATGAGCAGTTCTTC | CASSHLAGGHNEQFF
TRBJ2-5 | few | TRBV5-4 | TRBD2 | TGTGCCAGCAGCTTGGGGTTCGGGGGGGCCGGAGAGACCCAGTACTTC | CASSLGFGGAGETQYF
TRBJ2-2 | NA | TRBV19 | TRBD2 | TGTGCCAGTACGACTAGCTCCTACACCGGGGAGCTGTTTTTT | CASTTSSYTGELFF
TRBJ2-7 | NA | TRBV6-1 | NA | TGTGCCAGCAGTGAATCGATCGCCTCGGTCGGGGAACACGAGCAGTACTTC | CASSESIASVGEHEQYF
TRBJ1-4 | NA | TRBV6-1 | TRBD1 | TGTGCCAGCAGTACCGGGAGTCAGGGGGCTGAAAAACTGTTTTTT | CASSTGSQGAEKLFF
TRBJ1-1 | NA | TRBV27 | NA | TGTGCCAGCAGTTTACAGGGGACTGAAGCTTTCTTT | CASSLQGTEAFF
TRBJ1-1 | NA | TRBV7-2 | NA | TGTGCCAGCAGCACCCGCAGGACAGCGGGTGAAGCTTTCTTT | CASSTRRTAGEAFF
TRBJ1-1 | NA | TRBV19 | NA | TGTGCCAGTATCGTTCAGGGTGGCACTGAAGCTTTCTTT | CASIVQGGTEAFF
TRBJ1-5 | once | TRBV19 | TRBD1 | TGTGCCAGTAGTAAGGACAGGAAGCCCCAGCATTTT | CASSKDRKPQHF
TRBJ2-7 | NA | TRBV18 | NA | TGTGCCAGCTCACCGCAGGGGCCCCGCCTCTACGAGCAGTACTTC | CASSPQGPRLYEQYF